The 2 T cell receptor beta chains given below trace back to one sample, sequenced in a study of cytomegalovirus exposure and HLA in healthy donors. Primers for the PCR totalled 60 Vbeta and 13 Jbeta. Libraries were prepared by immunoSEQ multiplex PCR; TCRdb keeps only in-frame clonotypes and omits some of them. Of around 70,000 clones listed, around four fifths are singletons. Sequencing was done on a sample of PBMCs. All receptors derive from a girl aged 10 to 17 in good health and CMV-seropositive.

V usage is TRBV20-1 and J usage is TRBJ2-7; tentatively, D is TRBD1 (5 bases). Germline-derived CDR1 and CDR2 are DFQATT and SNEGSKA (reference sequence). The CDR3 spans 11 residues. Trimming left V 3 bases short and J 7 bases short, with 10 bases between. CDR3 amino acids: CSARGKGEQYF. Written as DNA, the CDR3 is TGCAGTGCTAGGGGAAAGGGGGAGCAGTACTTC.

The chain couples TRBV5-5 to TRBJ1-5; weak D call: TRBD1 (6 bases). V lost 3 bases and J 15 bases, leaving 16 bases between the germline ends. The CDR3 covers 12 residues. In germline, CDR1 is SGHKS, CDR2 YYEKEE (reference sequence). The CDR3 region is CASSSLQGIPHF. CDR3 nucleotide sequence: TGTGCCAGCAGCTCTCTTCAGGGGATCCCGCATTTT.